Sequencing of this TCR beta chain was carried out in a study of cytomegalovirus exposure and HLA in healthy donors. Researchers ran the PCR with 60 Vbeta and 13 Jbeta primers. Profiling relied on immunoSEQ multiplex PCR, and the TCRdb table lists in-frame clones only, not all of them. The table lists about 160,000 clones, around 80% of them singletons, with around 8% in the top ten. General study points: When a later analysis was performed, an Asian-associated ancestry cluster reportedly had fewer N-insertions than the 666-donor mean. In a later analysis, the majority of CMV-associated beta chains seemingly showed HLA restriction. Analysis performed later found over 15,000 TCR beta sequences associated with HLA alleles at 0.05 false discovery rate. Sequencing probably produced one cluster of sequence variants that were highly shared.

V lost 0 bases, J lost 1 base, and 6 bases lay in between. The CDR3 consists of 14 residues. CDR1 SGHTS and CDR2 YDEGEE come from the germline V gene. Concerning this clone: Its antigen is unknown.

This chain uses TRBV5-8 with TRBJ2-3; a weak D match, TRBD2 (6 bases). The sequence was obtained from a male donor in good health and CMV-seropositive. Specimen: PBMCs. CDR3 amino acids: CASSLAGGTDTQYF. CDR3 DNA: TGTGCCAGCAGCTTGGCGGGGGGCACAGATACGCAGTATTTT.